This record looks at one T cell receptor (beta chain) sequence and its context. These data are taken from a study of blood T cell repertoires in COVID-19. Turning to the study itself: Acute and convalescent COVID-19 specimens originated in the United States, Italy and Spain. PBMCs, B-cell-depleted T cells, or T cells provided the cDNA or gDNA that made up the material.

Authors' processing steps: Using reference gene primer amplification, nucleated cell counts were estimated. Sequencing was performed with immunoSEQ multiplex PCR; in TCRdb, only in-frame clones are kept and a portion is missing. The D gene and trimming were derived from the DNA, and the V and J assignments and clone size from that table. Of 150,000 to 180,000 clones in the sample, about 83% are singletons; the top ten hold about 12%. Seattle patients were enrolled while actively infected and followed longitudinally. Germline V gives CDR1 SGDLS, CDR2 YYNGEE. The CDR3 totals 13 residues. The V end was cut by 2 bases, the J end by 8 bases, with 10 bases between.

The sequence was obtained from a woman aged 55-69 years with COVID-19, enrolled during active disease. The chain is built from TRBV9 and TRBJ1-4; a weak D match, TRBD1 (6 bases). Material for sequencing was peripheral blood. CDR3 sequence reads: CASSVTGREKLFF. The CDR3 DNA is TGTGCCAGCAGCGTGACAGGCCGGGAAAAACTGTTTTTT.